This T cell receptor beta chain was captured by sequencing in a study of shared clonotypes between healthy human individuals. TCRdb's copy holds only in-frame clones and misses some; the assay was immunoSEQ multiplex PCR. The sample shows approximately 2,200,000 clones, 85% to 95% of them seen only once. As for this clone: Other nucleotide sequences from this sample produce the same CDR3.

This CDR3 spans 13 amino acids. CDR1 is SEHNR and CDR2 is FQNEAQ in the germline V gene (reference sequence). V gave up 3 bases and J gave up 2 bases, with 8 bases separating them. In the naive CD8 group, cells lacked CD45RO and were positively selected for CCR7, so terminally differentiated effector memory CD45RA+ cells were left out. Source material: naive CD8+ T cells from PBMCs. The chain links TRBV7-9 to TRBJ2-7; D tentatively reads TRBD1 or TRBD2 (5 bases each). The clonotype originates from a young man in good health. Some clones in this sample may be carry-over from other donors' samples. The CDR3 reads CASSLVGAYEQYF. CDR3 sequence (DNA): TGTGCCAGCAGCTTGGTGGGGGCCTACGAGCAGTACTTC.